A single sample gave rise to the 18 T cell receptor beta chains below, sequenced in a study of blood T cell repertoires in COVID-19. Profiled with immunoSEQ multiplex PCR; TCRdb holds only in-frame clones, not every one. The table lists some 250,000 clones, about 83% of them singletons. The specimen sequenced was peripheral blood. The receptors stem from an elderly man with acute or convalescent COVID-19.

The rearrangement uses TRBV3-1 (or the pseudogene TRBV3-2) and TRBJ1-6, with D tentatively TRBD1 (5 bases). This CDR3 is 18 amino acids long. The V end lost 0 bases, the J end lost 7 bases, and 19 bases lay between the germline ends. The germline V gene encodes CDR1 LGHDT and CDR2 YNNKEL (reference sequence). The CDR3 region has the DNA TGTGCCAGCAGCCAAGAGAGGAGAAGGGGAGGTTGGAATTCACCCCTCCACTTT. Translating it yields CASSQERRRGGWNSPLHF.

This clone occurred a few times. This chain links TRBV18 with TRBJ2-7; D call uncertain. The ends were cut back, 2 bases at V and 0 bases at J, with 8 bases in the middle. The CDR3 runs 14 residues. CDR1 and CDR2 (germline): KGHSH, LQKENI. CDR3 loop: CASSPIELSYEQYF. In nucleotides, the CDR3 is TGTGCCAGCTCACCAATCGAACTCTCCTACGAGCAGTACTTC.

This clone appeared a single time. The chain combines TRBV7-2 with TRBJ2-1; D ambiguous. CDR3 length equals 13 residues. The V and J ends lost 5 bases and 8 bases respectively, with 13 bases between them. Germline loops: CDR1 SGHTA, CDR2 FQGNSA. The CDR3, as DNA: TGTGCCAGCAGCGCCCAGGTTTTCTATGAGCAGTTCTTC. It specifies CASSAQVFYEQFF.

The chain combines TRBV19 with TRBJ2-1; D may be TRBD2 (5 bases). CDR1 LNHDA and CDR2 SQIVND come from the germline V gene (reference sequence). The CDR3 sequence is 15 residues long. CDR3: CGPSPPPEVGNEQFF. The CDR3, as DNA: TGTGGCCCCTCTCCGCCTCCGGAGGTAGGAAATGAGCAGTTCTTC. The full variable domain, its missing parts supplied by reference TRBV19 and TRBJ2-1, is DGGITQSPKYLFRKEGQNVTLSCEQNLNHDAMYWYRQDPGQGLRLIYYSQIVNDFQKGDIAEGYSVSREKKESFPLTVTSAQKNPTAFYLCGPSPPPEVGNEQFFGPGTRLTVL.

J is TRBJ1-5 and V is TRBV6-2 or TRBV6-3, with TRBD1 matching 9 bases. The CDR3 has 17 residues. Germline V lookup: CDR1 MNHEY, CDR2 SVGEGT. The V segment lost 2 bases and the J segment 5 bases; nucleotides outside the gene matches: 10. The CDR3 here is CASSYGTGRGQYQPQHF. CDR3 nucleotides: TGTGCCAGCAGTTACGGGACAGGGAGAGGGCAATATCAGCCCCAGCATTTT.

The chain recombines TRBV2 with TRBJ1-1; TRBD1 is a possible D gene (6 bases). Trimming stripped 6 bases from V and 1 base from J, with 15 bases between. The CDR3 extends over 15 amino acids. Germline assignment: CDR1 SNHLY and CDR2 FYNNEI. The DNA for the CDR3 is TGTGCCAGCAGGCCAACAGGGTTAACGAACACTGAAGCTTTCTTT. Its translation is CASRPTGLTNTEAFF.

The chain uses TRBV7-2 and TRBJ1-5; TRBD1 might be the D (5 bases). The V and J ends lost 1 base and 1 base respectively, with 8 bases between them. The CDR3 consists of 15 residues. Germline CDR1 SGHTA, CDR2 FQGNSA. CDR3 sequence: CASSLVAGSNQPQHF. The CDR3 DNA reads as TGTGCCAGCAGCTTAGTGGCAGGGAGCAATCAGCCCCAGCATTTT.

The V and J genes are TRBV27 and TRBJ1-6; D gene uncertain. This CDR3 has 15 amino acids. With 5 bases removed from V and 8 bases from J, the gap between germline ends came to 16 bases. Per germline, CDR1 MNHEY and CDR2 SMNVEV (reference sequence). CDR3 DNA: TGTGCCAGCAGTCCTCCCGGACTGGGAGATTCACCCCTCCACTTT. This encodes CASSPPGLGDSPLHF.

The chain combines TRBV10-1 with TRBJ2-1, with 10 bases identical to TRBD2. The CDR3 spans 14 residues. After removal of 6 bases from V and 7 bases from J, the junction contained 6 bases not matched to a gene. Germline CDR1 reads WNHNN; CDR2 reads SYGVQD (reference sequence). CDR3 residues: CASRPAGGINEQFF. In DNA, the CDR3 is TGCGCCAGCAGACCAGCGGGGGGGATAAATGAGCAGTTCTTC.

The rearrangement uses TRBV11-3 and TRBJ2-7; possible D gene TRBD2, 6 bases. With 5 bases removed from V and 0 bases from J, the gap between germline ends came to 8 bases. Per the germline V gene, CDR1 is SGHNT and CDR2 is YENEEA. CDR3 length: 13 residues. The DNA of the CDR3 is TGTGCCAGCAGCCGCGGGGCCTCCTACGAGCAGTACTTC. This encodes CASSRGASYEQYF.

The DNA of the CDR3 is TGTGCCAGTAGTATAACGCTAGCGGGAGGCTACGAGCAGTACTTC. It yields the protein CASSITLAGGYEQYF. This chain uses TRBV19 with TRBJ2-7; TRBD2 matches 11 bases. The V gene end was trimmed by 2 bases and the J gene end by 3 bases; junction bases not matched to a gene: 3. From germline, CDR1 is LNHDA and CDR2 SQIVND (reference sequence). The CDR3 has 15 amino acids.

This chain links TRBV25-1 with TRBJ1-1; tentative D call: TRBD1 (5 bases). Germline V gives CDR1 MGHDK, CDR2 SYGVNS. Deletions cut 6 bases from V and 5 bases from J, with 10 bases between. The CDR3 loop spans 12 amino acids. The CDR3: CASRETVTEAFF. The CDR3, as DNA: TGTGCCAGCAGGGAGACAGTAACTGAAGCTTTCTTT.

The chain's CDR3 is CASSHDSYEQYF. Here the CDR3 DNA reads TGTGCCAGCAGTCACGACAGCTACGAGCAGTACTTC. The chain recombines TRBV11-2 with TRBJ2-7, with a possible D match to TRBD1 (5 bases). Deletions cut 6 bases from V and 3 bases from J, with 9 bases between. The CDR3 is 12 amino acids. The V gene's germline CDR1 is SGHAT and CDR2 FQNNGV.

The chain joins TRBV7-9 to TRBJ1-2; a possible D gene is TRBD1 (6 bases). Germline values: CDR1 SEHNR, CDR2 FQNEAQ (reference sequence). The CDR3 totals 13 residues. Trimming took 3 bases from V and 8 from J, leaving 13 bases between them. This CDR3 reads CASSLQGLGGYTF. In DNA form, the CDR3 reads TGTGCCAGCAGCTTGCAGGGGTTAGGAGGCTACACCTTC.

V and J are TRBV11-3 and TRBJ2-7; 7 bases fit TRBD1. The V and J ends lost 3 bases and 3 bases, in that order; junction bases with no gene match: 2. This CDR3 contains 13 residues. Germline CDR1 and CDR2: SGHNT and YENEEA. The CDR3 spells CASSFRDSYEQYF. For the CDR3, the DNA is TGTGCCAGCAGCTTTAGGGACAGCTACGAGCAGTACTTC.

The rearrangement uses TRBV21-1 and TRBJ2-7; the table calls TRBD2, which could not be checked here. TRBV21-1 is marked as a pseudogene. The CDR3 is 17 residues long. CDR3 loop: CASSKTSPGVNLSEQYF. The CDR3 coding sequence is TGTGCCAGCAGCAAAACATCGCCGGGAGTGAATCTGAGCGAGCAGTACTTC.

A word on this clone: One end of the junction does not line up with germline, which may come from a read error. This chain links TRBV28 with TRBJ2-7; TRBD1 is a possible D gene (6 bases). This CDR3 region has 11 residues. CDR1 is MDHEN, CDR2 SYDVKM, per germline. The CDR3 reads CASSLSRTVDF. In DNA, the CDR3 is TGTGCCAGCAGTTTGTCCAGGACAGTGGACTTC.

This chain connects TRBV6-6 to TRBJ1-1; the D gene is possibly TRBD1 (6 bases). V gave up 6 bases and J gave up 3 bases, with 8 bases separating them. The V gene's germline CDR1 is MNHNY and CDR2 SVGAGI (reference sequence). This CDR3 has 12 amino acids. The CDR3 loop reads CASSQGYTEAFF. In DNA form, the CDR3 reads TGTGCCAGCAGCCAGGGGTACACTGAAGCTTTCTTT.